What follows describes a single T cell receptor (beta chain). Its specificity is unknown. The sample originates from a study of CD8 T cells in Susac syndrome. The multiple sclerosis controls, all treatment-naive patients, had relapsing-remitting disease that was stable or active. After extraction with the RNeasy kit, about 0.5 to 1 ug of the RNA was reverse transcribed using random hexamers. Across 54 Vbeta and 13 Jbeta, TCR beta CDR3 was amplified with immunoSEQ multiplex PCR. MiXCR, run by TCRdb on the immunoSEQ multiplex PCR reads, gives a single entry per CDR3 protein. Here the sample spans approximately 120,000 distinct CDR3 sequences, more than 75% being singletons. CDR3 size: 14 residues. With 2 bases removed from V and 5 bases from J, the gap between germline ends came to 12 bases. Findings of the study overall: Only a relatively small number of individuals were included in the TCR sequencing and HLA analysis.

The sequenced material came from CD8+ T cells from PBMCs. The genes are TRBV12-3 or TRBV12-4 and TRBJ2-5; D possibly uses TRBD1 or TRBD2 (5 bases each). This receptor was obtained from a human donor with multiple sclerosis. CDR3 in DNA: TGTGCCAGCAGTTTATGGGAGAGGGGCGAGACCCAGTACTTC. It is translated as CASSLWERGETQYF.